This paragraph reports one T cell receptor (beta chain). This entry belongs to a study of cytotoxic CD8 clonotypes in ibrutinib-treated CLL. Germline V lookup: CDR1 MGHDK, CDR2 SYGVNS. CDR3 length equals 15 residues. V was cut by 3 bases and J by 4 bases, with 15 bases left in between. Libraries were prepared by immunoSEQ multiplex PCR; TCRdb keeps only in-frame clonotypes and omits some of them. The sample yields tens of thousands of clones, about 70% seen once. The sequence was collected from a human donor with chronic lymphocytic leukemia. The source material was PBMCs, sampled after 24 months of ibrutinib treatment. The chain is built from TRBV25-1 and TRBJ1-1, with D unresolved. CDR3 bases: TGTGCCAGCAGTGACATCGGGAGATGGGGCACTGAAGCTTTCTTT. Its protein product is CASSDIGRWGTEAFF.